One and the same sample provided the 19 T cell receptor beta chains below, sequenced in a study of blood T cell repertoires in COVID-19. TCRdb's table, derived via immunoSEQ multiplex PCR, lists solely in-frame clones and lacks some. The sample includes a few hundred thousand clones, more than 65% seen only once; the top ten take more than 0.95%. The sample taken for sequencing was peripheral blood. These receptors were collected from a human donor with acute or convalescent COVID-19. The donor label of this sample is uncertain.

This clone was observed once. The chain employs TRBV5-1 and TRBJ1-1; D is unclear. The CDR3 covers 12 residues. Germline V gene sequence: CDR1 SGHRS, CDR2 YFSETQ. The ends were cut back, 4 bases at V and 11 bases at J, with 15 bases in the middle. In nucleotides, the CDR3 is TGCGCCAGCAGCAGGTCGGGTAGTGGTGCTTTCTTT. It encodes CASSRSGSGAFF.

The rearrangement joins TRBV6-5 to TRBJ2-3; TRBD1 is a possible D gene (6 bases). V dropped 4 bases and J dropped 8 bases, with 13 bases sitting between them. Looked up from germline, CDR1 is MNHEY and CDR2 is SVGAGI. This CDR3 is 13 amino acids long. CDR3 protein: CASSSQGRVTQYF. The CDR3, as DNA: TGTGCCAGCAGTTCCCAGGGGCGAGTTACGCAGTATTTT.

This clone was seen a handful of times. The CDR3 DNA sequence: TGTGCCAGTAGTATGCGTGGAAGCGATCAGCCCCAGCATTTT. This sequence encodes CASSMRGSDQPQHF. The V and J genes are TRBV19 and TRBJ1-5; D is unclear. Germline values: CDR1 LNHDA, CDR2 SQIVND (reference sequence). V was cut by 3 bases and J by 5 bases, with 11 bases left in between. The CDR3 is 14 residues long.

This clone was observed once. V gene TRBV4-1 combines with J gene TRBJ2-6; maybe TRBD2 (7 bases). CDR1 MGHRA and CDR2 YSYEKL come from the germline V gene. This CDR3 contains 17 residues. The V gene lost 1 base and the J gene lost 2 bases, with 12 bases spanning the gap. This CDR3 reads CASSQAEGGTGANVLTF. CDR3 nucleotides: TGCGCCAGCAGCCAAGCAGAGGGGGGGACTGGGGCCAACGTCCTGACTTTC.

This chain uses TRBV7-9 with TRBJ2-7; 7 positions agree with TRBD2. The CDR3 spans 15 residues. Trimming at V came to 5 bases and at J to 5 bases, leaving 12 bases not matched to a gene. Germline CDR1 and CDR2: SEHNR and FQNEAQ (reference sequence). CDR3 nucleotides: TGTGCCAGCAGCCGTAGTGGCCAGCGGGATCACGAGCAGTACTTC. Protein product: CASSRSGQRDHEQYF.

V gene TRBV15 combines with J gene TRBJ2-5, with TRBD1 matching 8 bases. The CDR3 contains 17 residues. Trimming at V came to 0 bases and at J to 4 bases, leaving 10 bases not matched to a gene. CDR1 LNHNV and CDR2 YYDKDF come from the germline V gene (reference sequence). The CDR3: CATSRDLQSRGRETQYF. The CDR3 DNA sequence: TGTGCCACCAGCAGAGATCTCCAGAGCAGGGGGCGAGAGACCCAGTACTTC.

This chain joins TRBV25-1 and TRBJ2-2; weak D call: TRBD2 (5 bases). Germline V gives CDR1 MGHDK, CDR2 SYGVNS. Trimming removed 2 bases at V and 6 bases at J, with 16 bases between. There are 16 residues in the CDR3. The CDR3 DNA follows: TGTGCCAGCAGTGAAGGATCCAACTGGACTCCCGGGGAGCTGTTTTTT. Amino acids: CASSEGSNWTPGELFF. The variable domain in full, with the rest retrieved from reference TRBV25-1 and TRBJ2-2, is EADIYQTPRYLVIGTGKKITLECSQTMGHDKMYWYQQDPGMELHLIHYSYGVNSTEKGDLSSESTVSRIRTEHFPLTLESARPSHTSQYLCASSEGSNWTPGELFFGEGSRLTVL.

The chain has TRBV7-2 and TRBJ1-2, with 9 nucleotides matching TRBD1. Germline CDR1 and CDR2: SGHTA and FQGNSA. J was trimmed by 10 bases and V by 1 base; bases with no gene match: 4. This CDR3 comprises 13 residues. CDR3 sequence reads: CASSLDRGRDYTF. In nucleotides, the CDR3 is TGTGCCAGCAGCTTAGACAGGGGGCGCGACTACACCTTC.

V and J are TRBV7-9 and TRBJ1-4, with 9 bases identical to TRBD1. The V gene end was trimmed by 5 bases and the J gene end by 5 bases; junction bases not matched to a gene: 6. Germline values: CDR1 SEHNR, CDR2 FQNEAQ (reference sequence). The CDR3 is made up of 15 amino acids. This CDR3 reads CASSKTGTGNEKLFF. The DNA for the CDR3 is TGTGCCAGCAGCAAGACCGGGACAGGGAATGAAAAACTGTTTTTT.

This clone is a singleton in its sample. J is TRBJ1-2 and V is TRBV27, with D tentatively TRBD1 (6 bases). From germline, CDR1 is MNHEY and CDR2 SMNVEV (reference sequence). The CDR3 covers 15 residues. With 3 bases removed from V and 4 bases from J, the gap between germline ends came to 15 bases. The CDR3 loop reads CASSFAGALPYGYTF. DNA of the CDR3: TGTGCCAGCAGTTTTGCAGGGGCCCTCCCCTATGGCTACACCTTC.

The V call is TRBV7-9, the J call TRBJ2-7, with a weak D call TRBD2 (7 bases). CDR1 and CDR2 from the germline V gene are SEHNR and FQNEAQ (reference sequence). V was trimmed by 1 base and J by 2 bases, leaving 15 bases between them. This CDR3 has 16 amino acids. CDR3 region: CASSLGGGGRAYEQYF. CDR3 sequence (DNA): TGTGCCAGCAGCTTAGGTGGAGGGGGGAGGGCCTACGAGCAGTACTTC.

The V gene is TRBV28, the J gene TRBJ1-4, with D perhaps matching TRBD1 (6 bases). CDR1 MDHEN and CDR2 SYDVKM come from the germline V gene. With 5 bases removed from V and 6 bases from J, the gap between germline ends came to 19 bases. CDR3 length equals 16 residues. CDR3 residues: CASSRDTGNPHEKLFF. CDR3 DNA: TGTGCCAGCAGTAGGGACACGGGGAACCCTCATGAAAAACTGTTTTTT.

The rearrangement links TRBV3-1 (or the pseudogene TRBV3-2) to TRBJ2-2; tentatively, D is TRBD1 (6 bases). The CDR3 consists of 15 residues. The V gene lost 3 bases and the J gene lost 1 base, with 9 bases spanning the gap. The V gene's germline CDR1 is LGHDT and CDR2 YNNKEL (reference sequence). The CDR3 DNA is TGTGCCAGCAGCCACGAGGGACAGAACACCGGGGAGCTGTTTTTT. This sequence encodes CASSHEGQNTGELFF.

V usage is TRBV15 and J usage is TRBJ1-6, with 7 bases identical to TRBD1. The germline CDR1 and CDR2 sequences are LNHNV and YYDKDF (reference sequence). This CDR3 comprises 16 residues. V was pared by 5 bases and J by 10 bases, with 14 bases of the junction left unmatched. CDR3 loop: CATSGPGGRTVSPLHF. CDR3 in DNA: TGTGCCACCAGCGGCCCAGGGGGGAGAACGGTATCACCCCTCCACTTT.

V is TRBV11-2 and J is TRBJ1-1; weak D call: TRBD1 (6 bases). This CDR3 has 18 amino acids. CDR1 is SGHAT and CDR2 is FQNNGV in the germline V gene. V dropped 6 bases and J dropped 0 bases, with 23 bases sitting between them. In DNA form, the CDR3 reads TGTGCCAGCAGAAGATTCGGGGGGGCAGGAGACATGAACACTGAAGCTTTCTTT. This gives the protein CASRRFGGAGDMNTEAFF. Drawing the rest from reference TRBV11-2 and TRBJ1-1, the complete variable domain is EAGVAQSPRYKIIEKRQSVAFWCNPISGHATLYWYQQILGQGPKLLIQFQNNGVVDDSQLPKDRFSAERLKGVDSTLKIQPAKLEDSAVYLCASRRFGGAGDMNTEAFFGQGTRLTVV.

The CDR3 coding sequence is TGTGCCAGCAGCTGGAAAACAGGGGCAACTAATGAAAAACTGTTTTTT. Encoded protein: CASSWKTGATNEKLFF. The chain links TRBV5-6 to TRBJ1-4, with 7 bases fitting TRBD1. The CDR3 contains 16 residues. Germline values: CDR1 SGHDT, CDR2 YYEEEE. J lost 0 bases, V lost 3 bases, and 5 bases had no gene match.

This clone was detected once. This chain uses TRBV7-2 with TRBJ1-2, with TRBD1 matching over 8 bases. This CDR3 has 15 residues. Germline CDR1 and CDR2: SGHTA and FQGNSA. Trimming cost V 3 bases and J 3 bases; bases outside gene matches: 6. CDR3 sequence reads: CASSLAPGQDYGYTF. The DNA of the CDR3 is TGTGCCAGCAGCTTGGCCCCGGGACAGGACTATGGCTACACCTTC. Combining the CDR3 with reference TRBV7-2 and TRBJ1-2 gives the whole variable domain GAGVSQSPSNKVTEKGKDVELRCDPISGHTALYWYRQSLGQGLEFLIYFQGNSAPDKSGLPSDRFSAERTGGSVSTLTIQRTQQEDSAVYLCASSLAPGQDYGYTFGSGTRLTVV.

The chain carries TRBV4-1 and TRBJ2-7; tentative D call: TRBD2 (6 bases). This CDR3 contains 15 residues. Deletions cut 3 bases from V and 7 bases from J, with 19 bases between. CDR1 and CDR2 from the germline V gene are MGHRA and YSYEKL. The CDR3 DNA follows: TGCGCCAGCAGCCAGCCGGACGGGGGTCCTAGAGAGCAGTACTTC. It encodes CASSQPDGGPREQYF.

The genes are TRBV19 and TRBJ1-2, with a weak D call TRBD1 (6 bases). The CDR3 sequence is 15 residues long. CDR1 is LNHDA, CDR2 SQIVND, per germline (reference sequence). Trimming took 4 bases from V and 0 from J, leaving 12 bases between them. The CDR3 loop reads CASSNVKGANYGYTF. DNA of the CDR3: TGTGCCAGTAGTAACGTGAAGGGGGCTAACTATGGCTACACCTTC.